A selection of T cell receptor beta chains follows, all from one sample in a study of Ad26.COV2.S vaccination and SARS-CoV-2 variants. Produced via immunoSEQ multiplex PCR; TCRdb's table is partial and in-frame only. This table has about 280,000 clones, more than 75% appearing once. Material: peripheral blood, obtained in a trial of Ad26.COV2.S vaccine versus placebo. The source is a person aged 18-60 years who received the Ad26.COV2.S COVID-19 vaccine or a placebo. Both conserved end residues are part of each CDR3. The D gene is left open where the match is weak. The size field is filled for only some rows; it gives once, few, many or a size class.

J | V | size | D | DNA | CDR3
TRBJ2-7 | TRBV19 | - | TRBD1 | TGTGCCAGTAGTATAGGAACAGGGGCCCACGAGCAGTACTTC | CASSIGTGAHEQYF
TRBJ1-4 | TRBV28 | - | TRBD1 | TGTGCCAGCAGTACAACGGGACAGGGGGTTGGTGAAAAACTGTTTTTT | CASSTTGQGVGEKLFF
TRBJ2-5 | TRBV2 | - | - | TGTGCCAGCAGTGAAAGGTTGGCAGAGACCCAGTACTTC | CASSERLAETQYF
TRBJ1-1 | TRBV19 | - | - | TGTGCCAGCAGTAGTGGTGGGGGCGCTCCTGAAGCTTTCTTT | CASSSGGGAPEAFF
TRBJ1-2 | TRBV21-1 | - | - | TGTGCCAGCAGCAAAGATCTTCGACGGGAGTTCAACTATGGCTACACCTTC | CASSKDLRREFNYGYTF
TRBJ2-3 | TRBV5-6 | - | TRBD1 | TGTGCCAGCAGCAGACAGGGAAGAGGGCGCACAGATACGCAGTATTTT | CASSRQGRGRTDTQYF
TRBJ2-3 | TRBV29-1 | few | - | TGCAGCGTCGCCTTATTAGATACGCAGTATTTT | CSVALLDTQYF
TRBJ2-7 | TRBV5-8 | - | - | TGTGCCAGCAGCCTGATGAACCAGGGCTACGAGCAGTACTTC | CASSLMNQGYEQYF
TRBJ1-6 | TRBV27 | - | - | TGTGCCAGCAGTTTATCGCGGGACACGAGCTCCTATAATTCACCCCTCCACTTT | CASSLSRDTSSYNSPLHF
TRBJ2-1 | TRBV21-1 | - | - | TGTGCCAGCAGCATCTCGGGACTAGCGGCCTACAATGAGCAGTTCTTC | CASSISGLAAYNEQFF
TRBJ1-2 | TRBV4-2 | - | - | TGTGCCAGCAGCCAAGAAGGAGAGGGAAACTATGGCTACACCTTC | CASSQEGEGNYGYTF
TRBJ2-1 | TRBV19 | once | - | TGTGCCAGTAGTTGGGACGGGAGCTCCTACAATGAGCAGTTCTTC | CASSWDGSSYNEQFF
TRBJ2-5 | TRBV6-5 | - | - | TGTGCCAGCGCTTCCCTGGGGGCCCAGTACTTC | CASASLGAQYF
TRBJ2-2 | TRBV5-1 | - | - | TGCGCCAGCAGCTTAACAGGCCCTAGAGGGACCGGGGAGCTGTTTTTT | CASSLTGPRGTGELFF
TRBJ2-1 | TRBV9 | - | - | TGTGCCAGCAGCGTAGTTTGGGCCGGACCCGACAATGAGCAGTTCTTC | CASSVVWAGPDNEQFF
TRBJ1-2 | TRBV6-5 | - | - | TGTGCCAGCGGAACAGAAACCTTTTATGGCTACACCTTC | CASGTETFYGYTF
TRBJ2-5 | TRBV6-5 | - | TRBD2 | TGTGCCAGCAGAAGACTAGCCCGCCAAGAGACCCAGTACTTC | CASRRLARQETQYF
TRBJ2-5 | TRBV5-1 | - | - | TGCGCCAGCAGCCCTGGAGGCTGGGAGACCCAGTACTTC | CASSPGGWETQYF
TRBJ2-7 | TRBV9 | - | - | TGTGCCAGCAGCCCTAGGACAGACTCCTACGAGCAGTACTTC | CASSPRTDSYEQYF
TRBJ2-5 | TRBV5-4 | - | - | TGTGCCAGCAGCTTGGTGGGGGAGGAGACCCAGTACTTC | CASSLVGEETQYF
TRBJ2-2 | TRBV7-9 | - | - | TGTGCCAGCAGCTTAGTCTGGGACAAAAACACCGGGGAGCTGTTTTTT | CASSLVWDKNTGELFF
TRBJ2-1 | TRBV4-2 | - | TRBD2 | TGTGCCAGCCAAAACCTCGGTGCGGGGGGATGGGGTGAGCAGTTCTTC | CASQNLGAGGWGEQFF
TRBJ1-3 | TRBV6-6 | - | - | TGTGCCAGCAGTTACAGCCACTCTAACGGAAACACCATATATTTT | CASSYSHSNGNTIYF
TRBJ2-7 | TRBV2 | - | TRBD2 | TGTGCCATCCCCGGACTAGCGGGGGGCGGCGAGCAGTACTTC | CAIPGLAGGGEQYF
TRBJ1-2 | TRBV18 | - | - | TGTGCCAGCTCACGGGACGAGGGAGGCACATATGGCTACACCTTC | CASSRDEGGTYGYTF
TRBJ2-7 | TRBV4-2 | - | - | TGTGCCAGCAGCTCCCATGGAGGGGGAGCCTACGAGCAGTACTTC | CASSSHGGGAYEQYF
TRBJ2-1 | TRBV12-5 | - | - | TGTGCTAGTGGTTTGCCACCGTCTGGGGGCTACAATGAGCAGTTCTTC | CASGLPPSGGYNEQFF
TRBJ1-6 | TRBV6-4 | - | - | TGTGCCAGCAGTGGAAATAATTCACCCCTCCACTTT | CASSGNNSPLHF
TRBJ2-2 | TRBV6-6 | - | TRBD2 | TGTGCCAGCAGTTACAACCAGCGGGGGACCGGGGAGCTGTTTTTT | CASSYNQRGTGELFF
TRBJ1-2 | TRBV6-5 | - | - | TGTGCCAGTTCAAAGGGCTCTTCTAACTATGGCTACACCTTC | CASSKGSSNYGYTF